This T cell receptor (beta chain) came from a study of shared clonotypes between healthy human individuals. The sorted-subset replicate PCRs were given 150 to 250 ng DNA, which is about 29,000 T cell genomes. Sequencing was performed with immunoSEQ multiplex PCR; in TCRdb, only in-frame clones are kept and a portion is missing. The sample has 650,000 to 700,000 clones; roughly 88% are singletons. The CDR3 runs 14 residues. With V trimmed by 6 bases and J by 3 bases, 8 bases remained unmatched. CDR1 is MNHEY, CDR2 SMNVEV, per germline (reference sequence). The sequenced sample was memory CD8+ T cells from PBMCs. Subset noted: CD45RO+ cells pooled with CCR7-negative TemRA cells. This chain connects TRBV27 to TRBJ2-7, with 7 bases fitting TRBD2. The receptor comes from a man between 18 and 35 years old in good health. Some clones in this sample may be carry-over from other donors' samples. CDR3 nucleotides: TGTGCCAGCAGCCCTAGCGGCGTTAACTACGAGCAGTACTTC. It translates to CASSPSGVNYEQYF.